The source of this T cell receptor (beta chain) is a study of blood T cell repertoires in COVID-19. On the study more broadly: PBMCs, B-cell-depleted T cells, or T cells provided the cDNA or gDNA that made up the material.

The table came from immunoSEQ multiplex PCR; TCRdb's copy has only in-frame clones and leaves some out. The table includes under 300,000 clones, 70% to 85% detected once. The CDR3 spans 14 residues. Trimming stripped 1 base from V and 7 bases from J, with 10 bases between. Germline V gene sequence: CDR1 LNHNV, CDR2 YYDKDF (reference sequence). The chain recombines TRBV15 with TRBJ1-4; D not resolved. The sample was peripheral blood. The receptor was derived from a human donor with COVID-19, enrolled during active disease. The donor label of this sample is uncertain. CDR3 residues: CATSRAGVGEKLFF. Written as DNA, the CDR3 is TGTGCCACCAGCAGAGCGGGAGTAGGTGAAAAACTGTTTTTT.